This T cell receptor beta chain was identified in a study of OX40 agonist ivuxolimab in advanced cancers. For the study at large: Males comprised 70% to 90% of the group, whose mean age was 60 years (range roughly 20 to 85).

The repertoire was sequenced with immunoSEQ multiplex PCR; TCRdb's copy has only in-frame clones and lacks some. The table lists tens of thousands of clones, about 92% of them singletons. The CDR3 length is 16 residues. The junction had 9 bases not matched to a gene; V was cut back by 3 bases and J by 4 bases. Germline CDR1 MGHDK, CDR2 SYGVNS. The V and J genes are TRBV25-1 and TRBJ1-2; 9 nucleotides agree with TRBD1. The receptor comes from an adult with an advanced solid tumor such as melanoma, head and neck, liver or kidney cancer. The sample consisted of CD4+ or CD8+ T cells sorted from blood, taken in a trial of the OX40 agonist ivuxolimab. The CDR3 coding sequence is TGTGCCAGCAGTGATTTCGTGACAGGGGGGCTCTATGGCTACACCTTC. It translates to CASSDFVTGGLYGYTF.